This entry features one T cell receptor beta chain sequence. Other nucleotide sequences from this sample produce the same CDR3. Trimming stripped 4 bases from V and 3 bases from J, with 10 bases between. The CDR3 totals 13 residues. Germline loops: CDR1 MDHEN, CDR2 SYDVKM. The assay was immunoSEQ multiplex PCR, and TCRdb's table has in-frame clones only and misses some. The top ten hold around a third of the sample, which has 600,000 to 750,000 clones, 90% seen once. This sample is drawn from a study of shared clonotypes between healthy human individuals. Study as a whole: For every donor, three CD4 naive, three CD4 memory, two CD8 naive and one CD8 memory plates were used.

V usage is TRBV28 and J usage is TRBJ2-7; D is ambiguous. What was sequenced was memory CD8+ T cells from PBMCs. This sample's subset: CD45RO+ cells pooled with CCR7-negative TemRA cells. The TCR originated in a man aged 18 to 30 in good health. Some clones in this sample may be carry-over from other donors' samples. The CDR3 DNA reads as TGTGCCAGCAGTTGGACGTCAGACTACGAGCAGTACTTC. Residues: CASSWTSDYEQYF.